These 25 T cell receptor beta chains were sequenced from one sample in a study of blood T cell repertoires in COVID-19. TCRdb keeps only in-frame clones here, not all; method: immunoSEQ multiplex PCR. Of some 130,000 clones in the sample, around three quarters are singletons; the top ten hold around 13%. Sequencing was carried out using peripheral blood. The receptors come from a man older than 75 with acute or convalescent COVID-19.

V and J are TRBV7-3 and TRBJ2-6; TRBD1 matches at 9 bases. V lost 5 bases, J lost 4 bases, and 9 bases stayed unmatched. In germline, CDR1 is SGHTA, CDR2 FQGTGA. The CDR3 covers 17 residues. The CDR3 sequence: CASSRTGGSTGANVLTF. For the CDR3, the DNA is TGTGCCAGCAGCCGTACAGGGGGCTCAACCGGGGCCAACGTCCTGACTTTC.

The chain carries TRBV4-3 and TRBJ2-2, with D possibly being TRBD1 (6 bases). Germline V gene lookup returns CDR1 LGHNA and CDR2 YSLEER. The CDR3 spans 14 residues. V was clipped by 0 bases and J by 7 bases, with 9 bases between them. This CDR3 reads CASSQDRGNGELFF. In DNA, the CDR3 is TGCGCCAGCAGCCAAGATAGGGGGAACGGGGAGCTGTTTTTT.

CDR3 protein: CASSLSGQGFYEQYF. The CDR3 nucleotides are TGTGCCAGCAGTTTATCCGGACAGGGTTTCTACGAGCAGTACTTC. V gene TRBV27 combines with J gene TRBJ2-7, with TRBD1 matching over 8 bases. The CDR3 runs 15 residues. Germline trimming cut 0 bases from V and 3 bases from J; bases unmatched to any gene: 4. The V gene's germline CDR1 is MNHEY and CDR2 SMNVEV (reference sequence).

J is TRBJ1-5 and V is TRBV28; 9 nucleotides match TRBD1. The ends lost 5 bases at V and 6 bases at J; junction bases unmatched: 8. Per the germline V gene, CDR1 is MDHEN and CDR2 is SYDVKM. This CDR3 has 15 residues. The DNA for the CDR3 is TGTGCCAGCAGTCCACCGGGACAGGGTTTTCAGCCCCAGCATTTT. This translates into CASSPPGQGFQPQHF.

CDR3 in DNA: TGTGCCAGCAGTCCCTCGGTCCTTGGAAACACCATATATTTT. Translating gives CASSPSVLGNTIYF. The chain employs TRBV7-9 and TRBJ1-3, with D uncertain. CDR1 and CDR2 (germline): SEHNR, FQNEAQ (reference sequence). The V gene lost 6 bases and the J gene lost 3 bases, with 12 bases spanning the gap. CDR3 length equals 14 residues.

CDR3 amino acids: CASSIDRVNYNEQFF. CDR3 coding DNA: TGTGCCAGTAGTATTGACAGGGTTAACTACAATGAGCAGTTCTTC. The genes are TRBV19 and TRBJ2-1, with TRBD1 identical over 7 bases. J was trimmed by 3 bases and V by 3 bases; bases with no gene match: 5. Germline V lookup: CDR1 LNHDA, CDR2 SQIVND (reference sequence). The CDR3 loop spans 15 amino acids.

The chain links TRBV29-1 to TRBJ2-1; 8 bases match TRBD1. The V segment lost 3 bases and the J segment 6 bases; nucleotides outside the gene matches: 10. Germline-derived CDR1 and CDR2 are SQVTM and ANQGSEA. The CDR3 contains 15 residues. CDR3 DNA: TGCAGCGTTGAGGGGACGAGGCAGGGGGCCAATGAGCAGTTCTTC. Its protein is CSVEGTRQGANEQFF.

This clone was detected only once. The rearrangement uses TRBV19 and TRBJ1-5; 7 nucleotides line up with TRBD1. The CDR3 is 15 residues long. The trim removed 3 bases at V and 4 bases at J, leaving 6 bases unmatched. The germline V gene has CDR1 LNHDA and CDR2 SQIVND (reference sequence). The CDR3 DNA follows: TGTGCCAGTAGTATTGGGGCAGGGGGAAATCAGCCCCAGCATTTT. Amino acids: CASSIGAGGNQPQHF. Full variable domain (outside the CDR3, taken from reference TRBV19 and TRBJ1-5): DGGITQSPKYLFRKEGQNVTLSCEQNLNHDAMYWYRQDPGQGLRLIYYSQIVNDFQKGDIAEGYSVSREKKESFPLTVTSAQKNPTAFYLCASSIGAGGNQPQHFGDGTRLSIL.

This chain joins TRBV29-1 and TRBJ2-3; 9 bases match TRBD2. CDR1 and CDR2 from the germline V gene are SQVTM and ANQGSEA. Unmatched junction bases numbered 8, after V lost 4 bases and J lost 6 bases. The CDR3 length is 14 residues. Written as DNA, the CDR3 is TGCAGCGTTGTGGCTAGCGGGGCTGGGGATACGCAGTATTTT. Its protein product is CSVVASGAGDTQYF.

The chain carries TRBV7-3 and TRBJ2-1, with 8 bases aligning to TRBD1. CDR1 and CDR2 (germline): SGHTA, FQGTGA. This CDR3 spans 14 amino acids. The junction had 2 bases not matched to a gene; V was cut back by 5 bases and J by 2 bases. DNA for the CDR3: TGTGCCAGCAGCCACAGGGGGGCCTACAATGAGCAGTTCTTC. It yields the protein CASSHRGAYNEQFF.

This clone was counted between two and nine times. The chain links TRBV29-1 to TRBJ2-7; TRBD1 matches at 8 bases. The CDR3 spans 13 residues. The V gene end was trimmed by 2 bases and the J gene end by 4 bases; junction bases not matched to a gene: 4. CDR1 and CDR2 from the germline V gene are SQVTM and ANQGSEA. In nucleotides, the CDR3 is TGCAGCGTTGAACAGGGGGCAACGTACGAGCAGTACTTC. It encodes CSVEQGATYEQYF.

The J gene is TRBJ2-7, the V gene TRBV18; D might be TRBD1 (5 bases). CDR1 is KGHSH and CDR2 is LQKENI in the germline V gene. The CDR3 is 13 residues long. The germline V and J ends were trimmed by 6 bases and 1 base, with 10 bases remaining between them. CDR3 nucleotide sequence: TGTGCCAGCTCCTCCGGACAATCCTACGAGCAGTACTTC. As protein: CASSSGQSYEQYF.

This chain uses TRBV7-3 with TRBJ2-2, with 8 bases identical to TRBD1. CDR1 and CDR2 (germline): SGHTA, FQGTGA. The CDR3 is made up of 17 amino acids. Losses at the gene ends were 3 bases for V and 8 bases for J; bases not matched to a gene: 14. CDR3 coding DNA: TGTGCCAGCAGCTTGTCCGGGACAGGTCCCAGTGGAGGGGAGCTGTTTTTT. Protein sequence: CASSLSGTGPSGGELFF. The full variable domain, in which reference TRBV7-3 and TRBJ2-2 provide the parts outside the CDR3, is GAGVSQTPSNKVTEKGKYVELRCDPISGHTALYWYRQSLGQGPEFLIYFQGTGAADDSGLPNDRFFAVRPEGSVSTLKIQRTERGDSAVYLCASSLSGTGPSGGELFFGEGSRLTVL.

This clone was counted between two and nine times. The V gene is TRBV5-1, the J gene TRBJ2-3; weak D call: TRBD2 (7 bases). CDR1 is SGHRS, CDR2 YFSETQ, per germline. The CDR3 length is 14 residues. V lost 6 bases and J 1 base, leaving 12 bases between the germline ends. CDR3 sequence reads: CASNPGGRTDTQYF. As DNA, the CDR3 is TGCGCCAGCAACCCCGGGGGGCGCACAGATACGCAGTATTTT.

This clone ranks as medium-sized. This chain joins TRBV9 and TRBJ2-5; 16 nucleotides align to TRBD2. The CDR3 is 18 amino acids. V shed 3 bases and J 2 bases; nucleotides not matched to a gene: 7. The germline V gene has CDR1 SGDLS and CDR2 YYNGEE. This CDR3 is CASSEGLAGGHGQETQYF. CDR3 nucleotide sequence: TGTGCCAGCAGCGAGGGACTAGCGGGGGGGCATGGGCAAGAGACCCAGTACTTC.

The rearrangement joins TRBV9 to TRBJ1-2; 9 positions match TRBD1. This CDR3 is 18 amino acids long. The germline V gene has CDR1 SGDLS and CDR2 YYNGEE. V was clipped by 2 bases and J by 4 bases; unmatched bases: 15. The chain's CDR3 is CASSVHRDRVTKTYGYTF. CDR3 in DNA: TGTGCCAGCAGCGTCCACCGGGACAGGGTTACAAAAACCTATGGCTACACCTTC.

V gene TRBV28 combines with J gene TRBJ2-3; TRBD2 is a possible D gene (6 bases). From germline, CDR1 is MDHEN and CDR2 SYDVKM. The CDR3 totals 15 residues. V dropped 5 bases and J dropped 0 bases, with 12 bases sitting between them. The CDR3 region is CASSARGTSTDTQYF. CDR3 nucleotide sequence: TGTGCCAGCAGTGCACGGGGGACTAGCACAGATACGCAGTATTTT.

The V gene is TRBV11-2, the J gene TRBJ2-3; D gene ambiguous. Germline-derived CDR1 and CDR2 are SGHAT and FQNNGV. The CDR3 contains 14 residues. V shed 0 bases and J shed 3 bases, with 7 bases lying between them. CDR3 sequence (DNA): TGTGCCAGCAGCTTAGATCGTTTAACAGATACGCAGTATTTT. This sequence encodes CASSLDRLTDTQYF.

In nucleotides, the CDR3 is TGCGCCAGCAGCCCCCTACCCCGGAGCTCTGGAAACACCATATATTTT. Translating it yields CASSPLPRSSGNTIYF. V gene TRBV4-1 combines with J gene TRBJ1-3; D not certain. Germline CDR1 and CDR2: MGHRA and YSYEKL. Trimming pared 4 bases from V and 0 bases from J, leaving 13 bases between. This CDR3 is built from 16 residues.

A note on this clone: The junction shows a germline mismatch at one end, possibly a read error. The gene calls are TRBV7-7 and TRBJ2-7; TRBD1 matches at 11 bases. This CDR3 is 14 amino acids long. Germline assignment: CDR1 SSHAT and CDR2 FNYEAQ (reference sequence). CDR3 nucleotide sequence: TGTGCTAGCAGTCTAGGGGACAGGGGGTACGAGCAGTACTTC. Translation gives CASSLGDRGYEQYF. Looking up the rest from reference TRBV7-7 and TRBJ2-7 gives the full variable domain: GAGVSQSPRYKVTKRGQDVTLRCDPISSHATLYWYQQALGQGPEFLTYFNYEAQPDKSGLPSDRFSAERPEGSISTLTIQRTEQRDSAMYRCASSLGDRGYEQYFGPGTRLTVT.

This clone was observed a few times. The V and J genes are TRBV2 and TRBJ2-2, with 10 bases lining up with TRBD1. The germline V gene encodes CDR1 SNHLY and CDR2 FYNNEI. The CDR3 sequence is 13 residues long. V gave up 6 bases and J gave up 6 bases; unmatched junction bases: 1. The DNA for the CDR3 is TGTGCCAGCAGCGGACAGGGGGCCGGGGAGCTGTTTTTT. Translation gives CASSGQGAGELFF.

The gene calls are TRBV7-3 and TRBJ2-1; 11 nucleotides match TRBD2. This CDR3 is built from 15 residues. The germline V gene has CDR1 SGHTA and CDR2 FQGTGA. Germline trimming cut 4 bases from V and 5 bases from J; bases unmatched to any gene: 4. CDR3 loop: CASSSELAGDNEQFF. For the CDR3, the DNA is TGTGCCAGCAGCTCGGAACTAGCGGGGGACAATGAGCAGTTCTTC. The whole variable domain, filled in from reference TRBV7-3 and TRBJ2-1, reads GAGVSQTPSNKVTEKGKYVELRCDPISGHTALYWYRQSLGQGPEFLIYFQGTGAADDSGLPNDRFFAVRPEGSVSTLKIQRTERGDSAVYLCASSSELAGDNEQFFGPGTRLTVL.

CDR3 in amino acids: CASRGSGNTIYF. The CDR3 DNA reads as TGTGCCAGCCGGGGCTCTGGAAACACCATATATTTT. The J gene is TRBJ1-3, the V gene TRBV18; D remains unclear. The V end was cut by 8 bases, the J end by 0 bases, with 5 bases between. The CDR3 is made up of 12 amino acids. The germline CDR1 and CDR2 sequences are KGHSH and LQKENI.

The chain has TRBV5-1 and TRBJ2-2; 9 bases are a match to TRBD1. CDR3 length: 16 amino acids. CDR1 SGHRS and CDR2 YFSETQ come from the germline V gene. The junction had 4 bases not matched to a gene; V was cut back by 0 bases and J by 4 bases. CDR3 nucleotide sequence: TGCGCCAGCAGCTTGGGCGGGACAGGGACCACCGGGGAGCTGTTTTTT. Its protein product is CASSLGGTGTTGELFF.

As concerns this clone: In the same sample, other DNA sequences code for this CDR3. The rearrangement uses TRBV18 and TRBJ2-5, with D perhaps matching TRBD2 (5 bases). CDR1 KGHSH and CDR2 LQKENI come from the germline V gene. CDR3 length equals 13 residues. The V end was cut by 3 bases, the J end by 3 bases, with 8 bases between. The CDR3 spells CASSPGLEETQYF. The CDR3, as DNA: TGTGCCAGCTCACCCGGACTGGAAGAGACCCAGTACTTC. Full variable domain (rest looked up from reference TRBV18 and TRBJ2-5): NAGVMQNPRHLVRRRGQEARLRCSPMKGHSHVYWYRQLPEEGLKFMVYLQKENIIDESGMPKERFSAEFPKEGPSILRIQQVVRGDSAAYFCASSPGLEETQYFGPGTRLLVL.